This T cell receptor beta chain was captured in a study of T cell responses to AZD1222 COVID-19 vaccine. Overall study results and limits: Seropositivity was recorded at baseline in only a handful of AZD1222 recipients. Reports indicate that nearly half of spike-specific TCRs are directed at unmutated variant regions.

The CDR3 length is 13 residues. The germline CDR1 and CDR2 sequences are MNHNY and SVGAGI (reference sequence). The J segment lost 5 bases and the V segment lost 6 bases, leaving 5 bases of the junction unmatched. Profiling relied on immunoSEQ multiplex PCR, and the TCRdb table lists in-frame clones only, not all of them. Seen here are 83,000 or so clones, around 86% observed once, and the top ten hold 7.5% to 9%. Concerning this clone: Its cognate antigen is unknown.

This TCR derives from an adult in good health. This chain uses TRBV6-6 with TRBJ2-5; 8 bases match TRBD1. Sequencing was performed on peripheral blood, taken on day 0 of AZD1222 vaccination. CDR3: CASSQTGAETQYF. CDR3 DNA sequence: TGTGCCAGCAGCCAGACAGGGGCCGAGACCCAGTACTTC.